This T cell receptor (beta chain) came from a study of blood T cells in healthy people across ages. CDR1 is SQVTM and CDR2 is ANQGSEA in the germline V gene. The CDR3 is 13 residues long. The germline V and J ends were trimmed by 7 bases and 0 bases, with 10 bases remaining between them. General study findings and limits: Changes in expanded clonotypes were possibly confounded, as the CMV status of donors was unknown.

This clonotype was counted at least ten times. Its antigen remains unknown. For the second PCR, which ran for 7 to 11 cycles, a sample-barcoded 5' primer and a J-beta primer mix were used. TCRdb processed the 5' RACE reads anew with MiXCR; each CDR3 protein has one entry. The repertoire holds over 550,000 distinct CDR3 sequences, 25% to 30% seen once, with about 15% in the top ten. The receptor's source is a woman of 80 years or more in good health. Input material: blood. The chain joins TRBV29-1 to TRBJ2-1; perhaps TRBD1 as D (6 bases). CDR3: CSGGQSSYNEQFF. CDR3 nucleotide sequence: TGCAGCGGCGGACAGTCCTCCTACAATGAGCAGTTCTTC.